What follows describes a single TCR beta chain. Its antigen is currently unknown. Method: immunoSEQ multiplex PCR; TCRdb's copy keeps in-frame clones and lacks some. This table holds about 35,000 clones, about 90% found once. These data originate in a study of lymphopenia after photon versus proton radiotherapy. The study's findings and limits: Relative stability marked proton patients; photon patients lost diversity and naive cells.

Germline CDR1 is SGHNT and CDR2 is YYREEE (reference sequence). The CDR3 runs to 15 residues. V lost 4 bases and J lost 1, with 14 bases in between. The TCR sequence derives from a man in his sixties with cholangiocarcinoma. The source was peripheral blood, collected from a patient treated with photon-based radiotherapy. The chain links TRBV5-4 to TRBJ2-5; weak D call: TRBD1 (7 bases). The CDR3 here is CASSPQGGSQETQYF. As DNA, the CDR3 is TGTGCCAGCAGCCCTCAGGGGGGCTCCCAAGAGACCCAGTACTTC.